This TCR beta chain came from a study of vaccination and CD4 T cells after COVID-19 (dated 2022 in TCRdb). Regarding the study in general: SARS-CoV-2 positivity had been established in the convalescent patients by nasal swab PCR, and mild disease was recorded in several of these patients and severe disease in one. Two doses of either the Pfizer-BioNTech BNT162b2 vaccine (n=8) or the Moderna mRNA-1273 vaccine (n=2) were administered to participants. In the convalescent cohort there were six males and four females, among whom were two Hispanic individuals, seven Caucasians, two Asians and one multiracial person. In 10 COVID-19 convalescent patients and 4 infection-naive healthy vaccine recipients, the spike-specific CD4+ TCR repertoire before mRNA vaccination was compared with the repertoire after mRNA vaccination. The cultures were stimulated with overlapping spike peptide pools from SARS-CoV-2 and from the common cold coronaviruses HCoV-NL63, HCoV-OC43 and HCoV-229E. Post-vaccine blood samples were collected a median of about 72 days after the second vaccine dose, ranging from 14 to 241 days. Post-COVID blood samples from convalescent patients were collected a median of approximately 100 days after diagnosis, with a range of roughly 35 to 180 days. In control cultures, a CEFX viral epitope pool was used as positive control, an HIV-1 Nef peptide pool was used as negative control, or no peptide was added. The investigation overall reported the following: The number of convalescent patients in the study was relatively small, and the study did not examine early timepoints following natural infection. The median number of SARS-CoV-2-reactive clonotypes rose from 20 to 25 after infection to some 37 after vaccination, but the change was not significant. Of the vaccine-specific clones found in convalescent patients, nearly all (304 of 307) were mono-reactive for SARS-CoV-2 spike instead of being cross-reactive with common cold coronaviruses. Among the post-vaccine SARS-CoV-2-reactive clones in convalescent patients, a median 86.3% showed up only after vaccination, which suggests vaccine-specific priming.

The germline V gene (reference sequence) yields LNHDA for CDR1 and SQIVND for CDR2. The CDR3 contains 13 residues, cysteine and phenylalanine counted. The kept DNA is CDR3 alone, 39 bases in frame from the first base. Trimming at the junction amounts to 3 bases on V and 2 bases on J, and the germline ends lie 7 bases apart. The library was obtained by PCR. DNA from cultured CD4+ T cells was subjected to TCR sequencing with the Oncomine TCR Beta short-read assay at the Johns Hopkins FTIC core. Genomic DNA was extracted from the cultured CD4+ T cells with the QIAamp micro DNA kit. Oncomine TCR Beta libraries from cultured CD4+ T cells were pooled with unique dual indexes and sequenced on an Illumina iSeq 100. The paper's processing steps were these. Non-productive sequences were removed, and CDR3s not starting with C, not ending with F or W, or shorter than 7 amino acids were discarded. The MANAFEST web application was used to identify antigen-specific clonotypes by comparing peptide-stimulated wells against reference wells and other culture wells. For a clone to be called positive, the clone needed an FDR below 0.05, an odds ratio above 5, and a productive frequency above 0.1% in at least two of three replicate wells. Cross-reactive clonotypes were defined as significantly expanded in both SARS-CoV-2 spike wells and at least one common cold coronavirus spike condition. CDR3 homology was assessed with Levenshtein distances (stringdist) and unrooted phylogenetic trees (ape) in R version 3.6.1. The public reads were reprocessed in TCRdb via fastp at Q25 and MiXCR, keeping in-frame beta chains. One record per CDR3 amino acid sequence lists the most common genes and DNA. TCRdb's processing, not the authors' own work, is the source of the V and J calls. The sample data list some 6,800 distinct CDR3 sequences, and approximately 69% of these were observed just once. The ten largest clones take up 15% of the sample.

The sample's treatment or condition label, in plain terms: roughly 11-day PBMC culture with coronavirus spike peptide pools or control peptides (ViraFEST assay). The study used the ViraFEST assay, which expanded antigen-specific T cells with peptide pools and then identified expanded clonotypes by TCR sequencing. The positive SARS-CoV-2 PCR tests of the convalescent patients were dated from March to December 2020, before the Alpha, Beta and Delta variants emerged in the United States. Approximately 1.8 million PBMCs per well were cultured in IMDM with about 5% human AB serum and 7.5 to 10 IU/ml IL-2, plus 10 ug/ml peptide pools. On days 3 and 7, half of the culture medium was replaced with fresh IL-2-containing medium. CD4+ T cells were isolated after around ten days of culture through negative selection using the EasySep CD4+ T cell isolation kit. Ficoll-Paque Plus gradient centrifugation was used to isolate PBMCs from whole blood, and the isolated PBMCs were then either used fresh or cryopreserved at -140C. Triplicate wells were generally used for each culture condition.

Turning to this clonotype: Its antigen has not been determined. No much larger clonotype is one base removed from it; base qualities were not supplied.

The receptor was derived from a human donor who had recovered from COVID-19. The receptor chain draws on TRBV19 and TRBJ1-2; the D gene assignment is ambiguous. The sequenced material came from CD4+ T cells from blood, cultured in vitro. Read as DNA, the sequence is TGTGCCAGTAGTATGGTACGGAACTATGGCTACACCTTC. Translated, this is CASSMVRNYGYTF.